The present T cell receptor beta chain was sequenced within a study of T cell changes during pregnancy in multiple sclerosis. V shed 0 bases and J shed 4 bases, with 12 bases lying between them. The CDR3 extends over 15 amino acids. The germline V gene has CDR1 LNHNV and CDR2 YYDKDF (reference sequence). Only in-frame clones appear in the TCRdb table, and some are missing; sequencing was by immunoSEQ multiplex PCR. The sample yields 35,000 to 50,000 clones, 84% seen once. The TCR was taken from a female donor with multiple sclerosis, enrolled in a pregnancy study. The source was CD4+ T cells from peripheral blood mononuclear cells, collected before pregnancy. The V call is TRBV15, the J call TRBJ1-1; a possible D gene is TRBD1 (5 bases). DNA for the CDR3: TGTGCCACCAGCAGAGAAAAAGGGGTCGGCACTGAAGCTTTCTTT. The encoded protein is CATSREKGVGTEAFF.